What follows are 15 T cell receptor beta chains derived from one specimen sequenced in a study of CXCR3-negative and CXCR3-positive naive CD8 T cells. Points from the study as a whole: Relative to CXCR3-negative naive cells, CXCR3-positive naive cells had more hydrophobic TRB CDR3s.

Antigens for these TCRs are unknown. 5' RACE that incorporated UMI labels was used to prepare the TRB cDNA libraries. From the 5' RACE reads, TCRdb lists one entry per CDR3 protein and no DNA. This repertoire comprises 150,000 to 160,000 distinct CDR3 sequences; its ten largest clones make up nearly 0.5%. Sequences were obtained from naive CXCR3+ CD8+ T cells from blood. As for subset: CD45RO-CCR7+CD27+CD95- naive CD8+ T cells expressing CXCR3 (TNR3+). The receptors were sampled from a human donor in good health. Some clones in this sample may be carry-over from other donors' samples.

The rearrangement links TRBV7-6 to TRBJ2-6; lacking DNA, the TRBD1 call made by TCRdb goes unchecked. In germline, CDR1 is SGHVS, CDR2 FNYEAQ. CDR3 size: 19 residues. CDR3 protein: CASSPGPGQGASGANVLTF.

This CDR3 is CASSQEAGLASEQYF. The chain links TRBV4-2 to TRBJ2-7; the TRBD2 assignment by TCRdb is unverifiable without DNA. The germline V gene has CDR1 LGHNA and CDR2 YNFKEQ. This CDR3 is built from 15 residues.

This rearrangement joins TRBV12-5 to TRBJ1-5. In germline, CDR1 is LGHNT, CDR2 FRNRAP. The CDR3 is 12 residues long. This chain's CDR3 is CASGSVRQPQHF.

V is TRBV28 and J is TRBJ1-5; lacking DNA, the TRBD1 call made by TCRdb goes unchecked. The CDR3 length is 15 residues. Germline loops: CDR1 MDHEN, CDR2 SYDVKM. This chain's CDR3 is CASSLRGYSNQPQHF.

V is TRBV9 and J is TRBJ2-1; TCRdb designates TRBD1, a call that cannot be tested without DNA. Per the germline V gene, CDR1 is SGDLS and CDR2 is YYNGEE. This CDR3 contains 17 residues. The chain's CDR3 is CASSVVAPTGSYNEQFF.

The rearrangement uses TRBV21-1 and TRBJ1-5; TCRdb returns TRBD1, unconfirmable since there is no DNA. TRBV21-1 is a known pseudogene. The CDR3 extends over 13 amino acids. The CDR3 sequence: CASGQGPYQPQHF.

This sequence joins TRBV4-1 and TRBJ2-7; the TCRdb D gene call, TRBD1, has no DNA to confirm it. Germline V gene sequence: CDR1 MGHRA, CDR2 YSYEKL. This CDR3 spans 15 amino acids. This CDR3 is CASSQGGGVAYEQYF.

This CDR3 reads CSAKPYDRAWGNEQFF. The chain is built from TRBV20-1 and TRBJ2-1; TCRdb picks TRBD1, but there is no DNA to check that call. Germline CDR1 is DFQATT and CDR2 is SNEGSKA (reference sequence). The CDR3 covers 16 residues.

The V call is TRBV4-3, the J call TRBJ1-3; TCRdb designates TRBD1, a call that cannot be tested without DNA. This CDR3 is built from 17 residues. CDR1 is LGHNA, CDR2 YSLEER, per germline. The CDR3 sequence: CASSQTRTVESGNTIYF.

V and J are TRBV29-1 and TRBJ2-1; TCRdb's D gene call, TRBD1, goes unchecked for lack of DNA. This CDR3 region has 13 residues. Germline CDR1 and CDR2: SQVTM and ANQGSEA. CDR3: CSVEAGAGNEQFF.

V usage is TRBV7-2 and J usage is TRBJ2-2. Germline V gene data show CDR1 as SGHTA and CDR2 as FQGNSA. The CDR3 covers 15 residues. This CDR3 is CASSLESANTGELFF.

V is TRBV27 and J is TRBJ2-7; the D call from TCRdb, TRBD1, cannot be confirmed without DNA. Germline V lookup: CDR1 MNHEY, CDR2 SMNVEV (reference sequence). This CDR3 spans 13 amino acids. CDR3 sequence: CASSLTGAYEQYF.

The chain uses TRBV4-2 and TRBJ2-5; lacking DNA, the TRBD2 call made by TCRdb goes unchecked. Per the germline V gene, CDR1 is LGHNA and CDR2 is YNFKEQ. This CDR3 spans 18 amino acids. The CDR3 region is CASSQDFTSGGLEETQYF.

This sequence joins TRBV20-1 and TRBJ2-1. The germline V gene has CDR1 DFQATT and CDR2 SNEGSKA (reference sequence). This CDR3 contains 11 residues. CDR3 region: CSARPHNEQFF.

CDR3 sequence reads: CASSTGSTYEQYF. The rearrangement uses TRBV6-5 and TRBJ2-7. This CDR3 has 13 residues. Germline V gene data show CDR1 as MNHEY and CDR2 as SVGAGI.